Here is one T cell receptor (beta chain) with its context. Time point given: newly diagnosed GD, antithyroid drugs for less than 3 months. The authors made the TCR library using RNA they extracted from PBMCs. The data derive from a study of regulatory T cells in long-lasting Graves disease. The CDR3 runs 20 residues. Looked up from germline, CDR1 is PRHDT and CDR2 is FYEKMQ (reference sequence). Trimming took 5 bases from V and 0 from J, leaving 26 bases between them. To make TCR beta libraries, researchers used iRepertoire HTBI primers and Arm-PCR of CDR3 regions. Each CDR3 protein is one row after TCRdb ran MiXCR on the multiplex PCR reads. This repertoire shows 300,000 to 450,000 distinct CDR3 sequences, around a sixth found once; its top ten account for 22%.

Sample: peripheral blood mononuclear cells (PBMCs), taken at new diagnosis, from a patient treated with antithyroid drugs. The sequence derives from a female donor with Graves disease. The chain employs TRBV13 and TRBJ2-1, with D perhaps TRBD2 (6 bases). This CDR3 is CASSPTSSFYFQSSYNEQFF. The CDR3 DNA is TGTGCCAGCAGCCCGACTAGTTCCTTTTACTTCCAGAGCTCCTACAATGAGCAGTTCTTC.